This TCR beta chain was profiled in a study of T cells in Graves' hyperthyroidism and ophthalmopathy. Points from the study as a whole: The majority of expanded thyroid clonotypes above 0.001 also appeared in blood.

Concerning this clonotype itself: The antigen is undetermined.

Using RNA transcripts as the source, TCR beta CDR3 regions were amplified. TCR CDR3 regions were first amplified by RT-PCR with HTBI primers. Using its own MiXCR run on the multiplex PCR reads, TCRdb lists one record per CDR3 protein. The sample consists of approximately 600,000 distinct CDR3 sequences, about 14% of them appearing once. V lost 5 bases and J lost 5; bases outside the gene matches: 7. This CDR3 spans 14 amino acids. Germline V CDR1 and CDR2: LGHDT, YNNKEL (reference sequence). The sequence derives from a woman between 40 and 50 years old with Graves' ophthalmopathy. Sequenced material: blood. The chain joins TRBV3-1 to TRBJ2-5; 8 bases are shared with TRBD1. CDR3 coding DNA: TGTGCCAGCAGCACTGGACAGGGAGAGGAGACCCAGTACTTC. It specifies CASSTGQGEETQYF.